The clone carrying this T cell receptor beta chain was observed at least ten times. The antigen is unknown. Germline V gene lookup returns CDR1 DFQATT and CDR2 SNEGSKA (reference sequence). This CDR3 has 12 residues. V was pared by 6 bases and J by 0 bases, with 6 bases between. This sample stems from a study of CD8 T cells in ankylosing spondylitis. Whole-study results and caveats: Within peripheral blood, clones linked to disease were CD8+ and relatively rare. Made up of 7 to 9 highly homologous variants, a TCR beta motif appeared characteristic of ankylosing spondylitis blood. As reported, disease-linked clones showed significant enrichment in matched ankylosing spondylitis synovial fluid.

Making the TCR beta libraries involved quantitative 5'-RACE with molecular barcodes. TCRdb fed the 5' RACE reads into MiXCR, producing one record per CDR3 protein. The sample lists about 24,000 distinct CDR3 sequences; about an eighth were seen once. This clonotype was obtained from a male donor with ankylosing spondylitis or in good health (not recorded which). Sequenced sample: blood. The chain recombines TRBV20-1 with TRBJ2-1, with a tentative D call TRBD2 (6 bases). This CDR3 is CSAEGSYNEQFF. CDR3 DNA sequence: TGCAGTGCGGAGGGCTCCTACAATGAGCAGTTCTTC.